The 18 T cell receptor beta chains listed next were all sequenced from one sample in a study of blood T cell repertoires in COVID-19. Sequencing used immunoSEQ multiplex PCR; TCRdb keeps in-frame clones, though not all of them. The sample records hundreds of thousands of clones, around four fifths being singletons. Specimen: peripheral blood. These receptors were collected from a woman aged 50 to 65 with acute or convalescent COVID-19.

This clone was observed once. The chain uses TRBV12-3 or TRBV12-4 and TRBJ1-2, with 8 positions matching TRBD1. V lost 7 bases and J lost 10; bases outside the gene matches: 11. The length of the CDR3 is 13 residues. CDR3 sequence (DNA): TGTGCCAGCACCATACAGGGGGATGGTGACTACACCTTC. As protein: CASTIQGDGDYTF.

The chain links TRBV3-1 (or the pseudogene TRBV3-2) to TRBJ1-5, with D possibly TRBD1 on 5 matching bases. This CDR3 is built from 14 residues. V dropped 11 bases and J dropped 2 bases, with 16 bases sitting between them. Germline values: CDR1 LGHDT, CDR2 YNNKEL (reference sequence). The CDR3 sequence is CASSPGGGNQPQHF. The CDR3, as DNA: TGTGCCTCTAGCCCGGGGGGGGGCAATCAGCCCCAGCATTTT.

V gene TRBV6-5 combines with J gene TRBJ2-3, with 9 bases lining up with TRBD2. Per the germline V gene, CDR1 is MNHEY and CDR2 is SVGAGI. CDR3 length equals 15 residues. CDR3 loop: CAPVQREVLGDTQYF. CDR3 in DNA: TGTGCGCCGGTCCAGCGGGAGGTATTAGGAGATACGCAGTATTTT.

The chain uses TRBV7-9 and TRBJ1-4; possible D gene TRBD1, 6 bases. This CDR3 contains 15 residues. V was cut by 5 bases and J by 7 bases, with 17 bases left in between. CDR1 and CDR2 (germline): SEHNR, FQNEAQ (reference sequence). The CDR3 nucleotides are TGTGCCAGCAGCCCCCGACAGGCTGAGGGTGAAAAACTGTTTTTT. Its translation is CASSPRQAEGEKLFF.

CDR3 sequence reads: CASRRSAGGYEQYF. The CDR3 coding sequence is TGTGCCAGCAGAAGGTCAGCGGGAGGCTACGAGCAGTACTTC. The chain links TRBV25-1 to TRBJ2-7; 9 nucleotides match TRBD2. The CDR3 runs 14 residues. Germline CDR1 and CDR2: MGHDK and SYGVNS. Germline trimming cut 6 bases from V and 3 bases from J; bases unmatched to any gene: 6.

The V call is TRBV24-1, the J call TRBJ2-1, with TRBD2 identical over 11 bases. The ends lost 4 bases at V and 4 bases at J; junction bases unmatched: 5. CDR1 is KGHDR, CDR2 SFDVKD, per germline. The CDR3 is 16 amino acids. The CDR3 protein is CATSDQLAGAYNEQFF. Written as DNA, the CDR3 is TGTGCCACCAGTGACCAACTAGCGGGAGCTTACAATGAGCAGTTCTTC.

J is TRBJ1-2 and V is TRBV5-1; 10 positions agree with TRBD1. V gave up 3 bases and J gave up 8 bases; unmatched junction bases: 7. This CDR3 is built from 14 residues. Germline V gives CDR1 SGHRS, CDR2 YFSETQ. The CDR3 DNA sequence: TGCGCCAGCAGCTCCGGGGACAGGGGAATCGGCTACACCTTC. Amino acids: CASSSGDRGIGYTF. Together with reference TRBV5-1 and TRBJ1-2, the CDR3 gives the full variable domain: KAGVTQTPRYLIKTRGQQVTLSCSPISGHRSVSWYQQTPGQGLQFLFEYFSETQRNKGNFPGRFSGRQFSNSRSEMNVSTLELGDSALYLCASSSGDRGIGYTFGSGTRLTVV.

CDR3 nucleotide sequence: TGTGCCATCAACCCTACTGGACTGCGCGCAGATACGCAGTATTTT. Amino acids: CAINPTGLRADTQYF. V is TRBV10-3 and J is TRBJ2-3, with D perhaps matching TRBD2 (5 bases). V was pared by 7 bases and J by 4 bases, with 18 bases between. From germline, CDR1 is ENHRY and CDR2 SYGVKD. This CDR3 spans 15 amino acids.

The gene calls are TRBV28 and TRBJ2-7; TRBD2 matches 12 bases. Per the germline V gene, CDR1 is MDHEN and CDR2 is SYDVKM. The CDR3 loop spans 17 amino acids. Germline trimming cut 5 bases from V and 2 bases from J; bases unmatched to any gene: 10. The CDR3 region has the DNA TGTGCCAGCAGTCCAAGACTAGCGGGAGAATCAGCCTACGAGCAGTACTTC. Translation gives CASSPRLAGESAYEQYF.

The chain carries TRBV28 and TRBJ2-7; 9 nucleotides match TRBD1. Per the germline V gene, CDR1 is MDHEN and CDR2 is SYDVKM. This CDR3 is 17 amino acids long. V was clipped by 6 bases and J by 1 base; unmatched bases: 13. CDR3 bases: TGTGCCAGCAGCCCGGGACAGGGCAGAACTAAATCCTACGAGCAGTACTTC. Protein sequence: CASSPGQGRTKSYEQYF.

The chain employs TRBV5-4 and TRBJ2-3; 7 bases fit TRBD1. The CDR3 consists of 16 residues. The V gene's germline CDR1 is SGHNT and CDR2 YYREEE (reference sequence). V lost 0 bases, J lost 1 base, and 5 bases stayed unmatched. The CDR3 reads CASSLGQGPGTDTQYF. Written as DNA, the CDR3 is TGTGCCAGCAGCTTGGGACAGGGCCCCGGCACAGATACGCAGTATTTT.

The chain carries TRBV5-6 and TRBJ2-7; 8 nucleotides agree with TRBD1. Germline V gives CDR1 SGHDT, CDR2 YYEEEE. V was clipped by 4 bases and J by 4 bases; unmatched bases: 13. This CDR3 is 16 amino acids long. CDR3 protein: CASSPPPGQVWYEQYF. The CDR3 DNA reads as TGTGCCAGCAGCCCCCCCCCGGGACAGGTCTGGTACGAGCAGTACTTC.

The chain links TRBV5-1 to TRBJ2-7, with D perhaps TRBD1 (5 bases). The CDR3 has 15 amino acids. V gave up 3 bases and J gave up 3 bases, with 16 bases separating them. Looked up from germline, CDR1 is SGHRS and CDR2 is YFSETQ. CDR3 sequence: CASSYTGSLDYEQYF. CDR3 in DNA: TGCGCCAGCAGCTACACAGGTTCCCTAGACTACGAGCAGTACTTC.

J is TRBJ2-7 and V is TRBV27; 8 nucleotides match TRBD2. The CDR3 contains 13 residues. V shed 5 bases and J 5 bases; nucleotides not matched to a gene: 5. In germline, CDR1 is MNHEY, CDR2 SMNVEV (reference sequence). CDR3 coding DNA: TGTGCCAGCAGTCGGGGACTAGTCCACGAGCAGTACTTC. Protein product: CASSRGLVHEQYF.

The CDR3 coding sequence is TGTGCCAGCAGACGTAGCGGGAGCACAGATACGCAGTATTTT. Its protein is CASRRSGSTDTQYF. The chain recombines TRBV19 with TRBJ2-3; 7 nucleotides agree with TRBD2. The CDR3 has 14 amino acids. The germline V gene has CDR1 LNHDA and CDR2 SQIVND (reference sequence). V was pared by 9 bases and J by 0 bases, with 6 bases of the junction left unmatched.

The V gene is TRBV5-5, the J gene TRBJ2-3; 8 bases align to TRBD1. J lost 4 bases, V lost 5 bases, and 12 bases had no gene match. The CDR3 loop spans 16 amino acids. The germline gives CDR1 SGHKS, CDR2 YYEKEE (reference sequence). CDR3 residues: CASSRTGLKSADTQYF. CDR3 nucleotides: TGTGCCAGCAGTCGGACAGGGCTAAAATCCGCAGATACGCAGTATTTT.

This chain connects TRBV9 to TRBJ1-1; no clear D gene. Trimming removed 7 bases at V and 5 bases at J, with 15 bases between. Per germline, CDR1 SGDLS and CDR2 YYNGEE. The CDR3 length is 13 residues. DNA for the CDR3: TGTGCCAGCGCAAAGGGAGAGGAGACTGAAGCTTTCTTT. This translates into CASAKGEETEAFF.

Note on this clone: Other DNA sequences from this sample encode an identical CDR3 as well. The V and J genes are TRBV24-1 and TRBJ2-1; the D is unclear. V was shortened by 4 bases and J by 2 bases, with 5 bases between the two germline ends. Looked up from germline, CDR1 is KGHDR and CDR2 is SFDVKD. The length of the CDR3 is 13 residues. The CDR3 protein is CATSEGPYNEQFF. In DNA, the CDR3 is TGTGCCACCAGTGAGGGCCCCTACAATGAGCAGTTCTTC.